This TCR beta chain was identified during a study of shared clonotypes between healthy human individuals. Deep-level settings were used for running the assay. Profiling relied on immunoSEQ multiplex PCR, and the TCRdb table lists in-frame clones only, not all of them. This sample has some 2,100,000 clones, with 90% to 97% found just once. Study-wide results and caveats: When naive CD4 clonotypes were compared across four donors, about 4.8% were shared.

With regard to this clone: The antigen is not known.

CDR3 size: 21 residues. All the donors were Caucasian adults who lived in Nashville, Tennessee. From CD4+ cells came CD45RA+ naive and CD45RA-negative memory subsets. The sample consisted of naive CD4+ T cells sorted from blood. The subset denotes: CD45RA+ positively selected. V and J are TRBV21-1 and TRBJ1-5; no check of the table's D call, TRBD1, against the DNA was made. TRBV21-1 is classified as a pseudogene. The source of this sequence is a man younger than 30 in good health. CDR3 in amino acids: CASSKEYGGQEFWKGNQPQHF. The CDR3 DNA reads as TGTGCCAGCAGCAAAGAGTACGGGGGACAGGAGTTTTGGAAGGGCAATCAGCCCCAGCATTTT.